The 23 T cell receptor beta chains in this list originate from one sample, sequenced in a study of tumor-infiltrating lymphocytes in primary liver carcinoma. Investigators took RNA and DNA out together from 20-30 mg of unsorted bulk tissue. Using a constant-region primer together with ProtoScript II reverse transcriptase, TCR beta cDNA was made from around 500 ng of total RNA. ARM-PCR, slightly modified, supplied the TCR beta libraries through three nested multiplex PCR rounds. TRBV1-TRBV30 forward primers paired with a C-beta reverse primer drove the first two PCR rounds, about 9 cycles each. Each CDR3 protein gets one entry after TCRdb re-called the multiplex PCR reads with MiXCR. Among approximately 190,000 distinct CDR3 sequences listed, about 82% were seen once. Sequenced material: tumor tissue from primary liver carcinoma. These receptors came from a man in his forties or fifties with primary liver carcinoma and hepatitis B virus infection.

This sequence joins TRBV5-4 and TRBJ2-1; no clear D gene. In germline, CDR1 is SGHNT, CDR2 YYREEE (reference sequence). Trimming shortened V by 5 bases and J by 3 bases, and 12 bases separated the two germline ends. The CDR3 contains 14 residues. The CDR3 nucleotides are TGTGCCAGCAGTCCCGCGAGCAGCTACAATGAGCAGTTCTTC. Its translation is CASSPASSYNEQFF. The complete variable domain, with remaining parts taken from reference TRBV5-4 and TRBJ2-1, reads ETGVTQSPTHLIKTRGQQVTLRCSSQSGHNTVSWYQQALGQGPQFIFQYYREEENGRGNFPPRFSGLQFPNYSSELNVNALELDDSALYLCASSPASSYNEQFFGPGTRLTVL.

This clonotype has at least ten counts. The chain recombines TRBV15 with TRBJ1-1; no firm D call. Germline V gene lookup returns CDR1 LNHNV and CDR2 YYDKDF (reference sequence). V lost 5 bases, J lost 0 bases, and 10 bases lay in between. This CDR3 is 14 amino acids long. The CDR3 loop is CATSEPGLNTEAFF. In DNA form, the CDR3 reads TGTGCCACCAGCGAACCGGGTCTGAACACTGAAGCTTTCTTT.

Regarding this clonotype: The junction and the germline gene differ at one end; a read error may be behind it. The V call is TRBV28, the J call TRBJ2-2, with 7 bases aligning to TRBD2. The germline V gene encodes CDR1 MDHEN and CDR2 SYDVKM. This CDR3 region has 13 residues. This CDR3 reads CDSRREYTGELFF. As DNA, the CDR3 is TGTGACAGCAGGCGGGAGTACACCGGGGAGCTGTTTTTT.

This clonotype was seen a single time. Compared with germline, one end of the junction differs, possibly owing to a read error. The genes are TRBV5-5 and TRBJ2-1, with D uncertain. Germline V lookup: CDR1 SGHKS, CDR2 YYEKEE (reference sequence). CDR3 length: 15 amino acids. This CDR3 is CASSLGLGTDNEQFF. In DNA form, the CDR3 reads TGTGCCAGCAGTTTGGGTCTAGGTACGGATAATGAGCAGTTCTTC.

As concerns this clonotype: A clone one base away is much larger, so this may be a read error. This chain uses TRBV28 with TRBJ1-2; no definite D call. Germline values: CDR1 MDHEN, CDR2 SYDVKM. The CDR3 is 13 amino acids. CDR3 amino acids: CASSFSENYDYTF. The CDR3 DNA is TGTGCCAGCAGTTTTTCGGAGAACTATGACTACACCTTC.

A word on this clonotype: Since no conserved phenylalanine or tryptophan closes the CDR3, a read error is the likely cause. The J gene is TRBJ2-5, the V gene TRBV6-1; D could derive from TRBD1 or TRBD2 (5 bases each). This CDR3 comprises 15 residues. The V gene lost 6 bases and the J gene lost 6 bases, with 20 bases spanning the gap. Per the germline V gene, CDR1 is MNHNS and CDR2 is SASEGT. This CDR3 reads CASSPERGIVQTQYL. The CDR3 region has the DNA TGTGCCAGCAGCCCCGAGAGGGGTATTGTGCAGACCCAGTACCTC.

The genes are TRBV6-1 and TRBJ2-1, with TRBD1 matching over 9 bases. The CDR3 has 15 residues. V gave up 3 bases and J gave up 8 bases; unmatched junction bases: 8. In germline, CDR1 is MNHNS, CDR2 SASEGT. The CDR3, as DNA: TGTGCCAGCAGTGACAGACAGGGGGGATACGATGAGCAGTTCTTC. It is translated as CASSDRQGGYDEQFF.

A word on this clonotype: The conserved phenylalanine or tryptophan normally closing the CDR3 is absent here, so this likely arose from a read error. This chain joins TRBV12-3 or TRBV12-4 and TRBJ2-3; D is perhaps TRBD2 (5 bases). CDR3 length equals 13 residues. The CDR3 nucleotides are TGTGCCAGTAGTTTGAGGCTAGAGGGTACGCAGTATTCT. This encodes CASSLRLEGTQYS.

As to this clonotype: Germline is not matched at one junction end, which may reflect a read error. The chain recombines TRBV6-2 or TRBV6-3 with TRBJ2-3; the match to TRBD2 covers 11 bases. Germline values: CDR1 MNHEY, CDR2 SVGEGT. The CDR3 covers 19 residues. The CDR3 region has the DNA TGTGACAGCAGTTCAAGACTAGCGGGGACAAGTGCTAACACAGACACGCAGTATTTT. This gives the protein CDSSSRLAGTSANTDTQYF.

In regard to this clonotype: At one end, the junction sequence differs from germline, possibly due to a read error. This chain joins TRBV28 and TRBJ1-5; D unclear. Germline V lookup: CDR1 MDHEN, CDR2 SYDVKM. The CDR3 totals 14 residues. This CDR3 reads CTSSAVGGNQPQHF. CDR3 DNA sequence: TGTACCAGCAGTGCGGTCGGGGGCAATCAGCCCCAGCATTTT.

The rearrangement links TRBV4-1 to TRBJ1-1, with unresolved D. V was shortened by 1 base and J by 0 bases, with 18 bases between the two germline ends. There are 18 residues in the CDR3. The germline V gene encodes CDR1 MGHRA and CDR2 YSYEKL. CDR3 region: CASSQGGGWSAMNTEAFF. Written as DNA, the CDR3 is TGCGCCAGCAGCCAAGGAGGAGGTTGGTCAGCTATGAACACTGAAGCTTTCTTT.

In this sample, this clonotype turned up once. Without the conserved terminal phenylalanine or tryptophan, this CDR3 likely stems from a read error. The DNA is left out, because the CDR3 cannot be placed on it with certainty; the CDR3 is given as TCRdb lists it. This rearrangement joins TRBV28 to TRBJ2-2; the listed D gene, TRBD1, was not tested against the DNA. The germline CDR1 and CDR2 sequences are MDHEN and SYDVKM. Counting both end residues, the CDR3 totals 14 amino acids. The CDR3 here is CASRPGANTGELLI.

Of note for this clonotype: Mismatch with germline at one junction end may stem from a read error. V gene TRBV6-5 combines with J gene TRBJ1-1; 7 bases map to TRBD1. Per germline, CDR1 MNHEY and CDR2 SVGAGI. This CDR3 comprises 14 residues. The CDR3, as DNA: TGTGCCAGCGGCTACAGGGGTCGAGGGACTGAAGCTTCCTTT. Its translation is CASGYRGRGTEASF.

As regards this clonotype: An end of the junction differs from the germline gene, which may be a read error. V and J are TRBV29-1 and TRBJ2-3; TRBD2 matches at 8 bases. Germline CDR1 SQVTM, CDR2 ANQGSEA. This CDR3 comprises 14 residues. The CDR3, as DNA: TGCAGCGTTGAGTTAGCGGGGCGCACAGATACACAGTATTTT. Its protein product is CSVELAGRTDTQYF.

The V gene is TRBV29-1, the J gene TRBJ2-7, with unresolved D. This CDR3 comprises 12 residues. Germline loops: CDR1 SQVTM, CDR2 ANQGSEA. CDR3 nucleotide sequence: TGCGGTGTGTCCCCAGGAAGCTACGAGCAGTACTTC. Encoded protein: CGVSPGSYEQYF.

On this clonotype itself: Being one base from a much bigger clone, this may be a read error. The chain combines TRBV7-9 with TRBJ2-2; no clear D gene. CDR3 length: 15 amino acids. Germline V gene data show CDR1 as SEHNR and CDR2 as FQNEAQ (reference sequence). CDR3 bases: TGTGCCGGCAGCCGGTGGTTTGCAAACACCGGGGAGCTGTTTTTT. Residues: CAGSRWFANTGELFF.

For this clonotype: One end of the junction fails to match germline, which may point to a read error. The rearrangement uses TRBV12-3 or TRBV12-4 and TRBJ2-3; 7 nucleotides agree with TRBD2. This CDR3 is built from 15 residues. The CDR3 DNA reads TGTCCCAGTAGTTTGAGAGGGAGGGTACGAGAGACGCAGTATTTT. Translation gives CPSSLRGRVRETQYF.

For this clonotype: Its ends do not fully match the called genes, so a read error is possible. The chain recombines TRBV2 with TRBJ2-2, with TRBD1 matching over 7 bases. CDR1 is SNHLY and CDR2 is FYNNEI in the germline V gene. The CDR3 spans 15 residues. As DNA, the CDR3 is TGTGCCAGCAGGGCCACAGGAGTCGGAACAGGGGAGCTGTTATTT. Protein product: CASRATGVGTGELLF.

Remarks on this clonotype: Sequence at one end of the junction differs from germline and may be a read error. The gene calls are TRBV6-5 and TRBJ1-1; TRBD1 is a possible D gene (5 bases). The CDR3 loop spans 16 amino acids. Germline V gene sequence: CDR1 MNHEY, CDR2 SVGAGI. DNA for the CDR3: TGTGCCAGCAGTTACTCGGTGGGGGTAATGAACACTGAAACTTTCTTT. Translation: CASSYSVGVMNTETFF.

The sample holds many counts of this clonotype. The CDR3 DNA sequence: TGCGCCAGCAGTGAGTCGACTAGCGGGATTGGGAAGAATTCGCAGTATTTT. It yields the protein CASSESTSGIGKNSQYF. The chain employs TRBV10-2 and TRBJ2-3; 11 bases align to TRBD2. V lost 0 bases and J lost 10; bases outside the gene matches: 12. The CDR3 covers 17 residues. The germline gives CDR1 WSHSY, CDR2 SAAADI.

A note on this clonotype: Likely a read error: the CDR3 ends without its conserved phenylalanine or tryptophan. The chain uses TRBV11-2 and TRBJ2-1; the D call may be TRBD1 or TRBD2 (5 bases each). The CDR3 has 16 amino acids. Germline CDR1 is SGHAT and CDR2 is FQNNGV. The CDR3 region is CISSLDRLALGDEQFL. CDR3 nucleotides: TGTATCAGCAGCTTAGATCGTTTAGCGTTAGGGGATGAGCAGTTCCTA.

For this clonotype: The final CDR3 position lacks the conserved phenylalanine or tryptophan, pointing to a likely read error. The rearrangement joins TRBV29-1 to TRBJ2-2; 10 bases fit TRBD2. CDR1 and CDR2 (germline): SQVTM, ANQGSEA. This CDR3 contains 15 residues. In DNA form, the CDR3 reads TGTAGTGTTGGGACTAGCGCGGCGAACACCGGGGAGCTGTTTTAT. It yields the protein CSVGTSAANTGELFY.

This rearrangement joins TRBV29-1 to TRBJ2-5, with D tentatively TRBD1 (6 bases). CDR1 and CDR2 from the germline V gene are SQVTM and ANQGSEA. The CDR3 is 15 amino acids. The CDR3 coding sequence is TGCAACGTCCGAGTCCCGGGACAAGGGATTGAGACCCAGTACTTC. Translated: CNVRVPGQGIETQYF.